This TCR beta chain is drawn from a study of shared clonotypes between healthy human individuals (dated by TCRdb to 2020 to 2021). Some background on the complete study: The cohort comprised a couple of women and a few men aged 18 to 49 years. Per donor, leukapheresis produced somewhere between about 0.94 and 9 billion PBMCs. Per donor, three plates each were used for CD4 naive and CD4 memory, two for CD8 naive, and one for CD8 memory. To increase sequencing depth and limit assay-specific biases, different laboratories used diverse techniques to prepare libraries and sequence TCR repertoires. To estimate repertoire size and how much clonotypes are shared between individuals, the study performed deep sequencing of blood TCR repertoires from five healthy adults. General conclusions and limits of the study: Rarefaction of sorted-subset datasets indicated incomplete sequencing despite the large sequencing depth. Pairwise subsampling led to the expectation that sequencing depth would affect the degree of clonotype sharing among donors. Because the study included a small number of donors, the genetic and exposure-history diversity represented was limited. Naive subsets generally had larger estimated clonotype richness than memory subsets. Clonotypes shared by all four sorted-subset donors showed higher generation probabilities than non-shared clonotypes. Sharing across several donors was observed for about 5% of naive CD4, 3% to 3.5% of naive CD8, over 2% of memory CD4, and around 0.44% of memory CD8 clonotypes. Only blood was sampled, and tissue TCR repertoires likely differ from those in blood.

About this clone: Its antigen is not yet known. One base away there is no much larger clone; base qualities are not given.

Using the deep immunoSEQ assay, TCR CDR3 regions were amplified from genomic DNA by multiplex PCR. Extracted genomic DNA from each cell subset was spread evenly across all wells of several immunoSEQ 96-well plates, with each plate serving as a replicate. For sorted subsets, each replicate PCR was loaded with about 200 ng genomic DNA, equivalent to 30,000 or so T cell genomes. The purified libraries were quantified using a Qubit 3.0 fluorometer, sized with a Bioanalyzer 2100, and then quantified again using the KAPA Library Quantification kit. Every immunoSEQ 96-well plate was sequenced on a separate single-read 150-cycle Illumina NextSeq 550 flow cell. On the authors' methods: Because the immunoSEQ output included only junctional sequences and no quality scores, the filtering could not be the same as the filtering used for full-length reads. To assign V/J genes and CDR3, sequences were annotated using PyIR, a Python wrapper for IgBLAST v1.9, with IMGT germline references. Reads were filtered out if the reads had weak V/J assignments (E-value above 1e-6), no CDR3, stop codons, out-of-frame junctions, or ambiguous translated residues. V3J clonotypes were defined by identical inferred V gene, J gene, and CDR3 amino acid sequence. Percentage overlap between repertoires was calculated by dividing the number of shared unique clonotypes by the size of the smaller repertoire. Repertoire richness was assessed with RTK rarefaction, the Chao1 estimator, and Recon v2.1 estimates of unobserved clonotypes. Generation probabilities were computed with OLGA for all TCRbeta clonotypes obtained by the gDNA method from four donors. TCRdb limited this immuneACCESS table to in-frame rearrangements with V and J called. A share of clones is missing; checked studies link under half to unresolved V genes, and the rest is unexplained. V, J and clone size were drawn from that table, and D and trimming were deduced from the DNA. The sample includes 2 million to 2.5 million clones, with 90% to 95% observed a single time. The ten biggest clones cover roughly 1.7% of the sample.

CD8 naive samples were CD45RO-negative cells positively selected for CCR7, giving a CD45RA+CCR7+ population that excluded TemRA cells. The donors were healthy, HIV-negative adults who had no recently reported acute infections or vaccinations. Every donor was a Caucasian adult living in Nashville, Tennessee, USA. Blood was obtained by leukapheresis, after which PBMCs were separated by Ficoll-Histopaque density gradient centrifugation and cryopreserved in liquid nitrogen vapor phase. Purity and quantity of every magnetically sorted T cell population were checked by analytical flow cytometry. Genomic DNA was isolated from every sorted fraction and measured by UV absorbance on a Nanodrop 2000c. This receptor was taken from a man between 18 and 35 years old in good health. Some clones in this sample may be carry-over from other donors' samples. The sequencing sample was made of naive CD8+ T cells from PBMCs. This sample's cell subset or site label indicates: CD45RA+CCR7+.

The CDR3 sequence is CASSYIGNTGELFF. The nucleotide sequence reads TGCGCCAGCAGTTATATAGGCAACACCGGGGAGCTGTTTTTT. Here the chain combines TRBV4-1 and TRBJ2-2, with an unclear D gene assignment. CDR1 MGHRA and CDR2 YSYEKL were looked up in the germline V gene. The CDR3 covers 14 residues, taking in both the cysteine and the phenylalanine. Of all the DNA, just the CDR3 is kept, 42 bases in frame from base 1. V sheds 6 bases and J sheds 2 bases, leaving 10 bases between their ends.